This TCR beta chain is from a study of blood T cell repertoires in COVID-19. Background on the study: COVID-19 samples, acute and convalescent, were from the United States, Italy and Spain. Sources were T cells, B-cell-depleted T cells, or PBMCs; the material itself was cDNA or gDNA.

Method: immunoSEQ multiplex PCR; TCRdb's copy keeps in-frame clones and lacks some. The data contain around 80,000 clones, about 70% of them seen just once; the ten biggest clones take up less than 20%. This clone was detected only once. Sequenced input: peripheral blood. The receptor was isolated from an elderly woman with active or convalescent COVID-19.

The CDR3 region is CASSFGTPQSYEQYF. The CDR3 DNA is TGTGCCAGCAGCTTCGGGACACCGCAGTCCTACGAGCAGTACTTC. The chain employs TRBV27 and TRBJ2-7, with a tentative D call TRBD1 (6 bases). Trimming took 6 bases from V and 1 from J, leaving 16 bases between them. The CDR3 sequence is 15 residues long. Germline loops: CDR1 MNHEY, CDR2 SMNVEV (reference sequence).